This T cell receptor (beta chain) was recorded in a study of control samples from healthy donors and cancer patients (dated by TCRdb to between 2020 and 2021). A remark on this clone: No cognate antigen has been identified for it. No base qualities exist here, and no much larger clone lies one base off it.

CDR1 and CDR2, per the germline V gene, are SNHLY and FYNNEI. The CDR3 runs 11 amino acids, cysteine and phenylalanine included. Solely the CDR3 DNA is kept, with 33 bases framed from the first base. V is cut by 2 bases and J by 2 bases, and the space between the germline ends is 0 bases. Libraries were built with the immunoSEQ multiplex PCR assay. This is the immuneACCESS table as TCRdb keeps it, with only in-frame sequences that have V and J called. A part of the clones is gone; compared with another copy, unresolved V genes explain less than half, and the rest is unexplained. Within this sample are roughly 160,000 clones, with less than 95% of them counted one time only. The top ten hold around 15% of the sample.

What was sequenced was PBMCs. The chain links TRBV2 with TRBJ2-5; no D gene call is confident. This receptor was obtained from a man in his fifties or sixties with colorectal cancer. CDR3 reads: CASSEQETQYF. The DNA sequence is TGTGCCAGCAGTGAACAAGAGACCCAGTACTTC.